The 26 T cell receptor beta chains below were found in one sample sequenced in a study of shared clonotypes between healthy human individuals. Sequencing was performed with immunoSEQ multiplex PCR; in TCRdb, only in-frame clones are kept and a portion is missing. The sample includes more than 850,000 clones, approximately 80% of them seen just once. Sequencing was carried out using memory CD4+ T cells from PBMCs. As to subset: CD45RA-negative fraction. These receptors all come from a man between 18 and 35 years old in good health. Some clones in this sample may be carry-over from other donors' samples.

This clone was observed at least ten times. The V gene is TRBV11-3, the J gene TRBJ2-1; D may correspond to TRBD1 or TRBD2 (5 bases each). The CDR3 length is 14 residues. Germline-derived CDR1 and CDR2 are SGHNT and YENEEA. With 3 bases removed from V and 8 bases from J, the gap between germline ends came to 14 bases. DNA of the CDR3: TGTGCCAGCAGCTTTCGGGCAGGGAGTGATGAGCAGTTCTTC. It translates to CASSFRAGSDEQFF.

There are a few counts of this clone. CDR3 sequence: CASSLNRGRARAFF. CDR3 in DNA: TGTGCCAGCAGCCTCAACAGGGGGCGGGCGCGAGCTTTCTTT. V is TRBV28 and J is TRBJ1-1; TRBD1 matches 9 bases. The V gene end was trimmed by 6 bases and the J gene end by 10 bases; junction bases not matched to a gene: 12. The CDR3 has 14 amino acids. Germline-derived CDR1 and CDR2 are MDHEN and SYDVKM.

The chain recombines TRBV25-1 with TRBJ2-7, with no clear D. Trimming took 10 bases from V and 7 from J, leaving 20 bases between them. The CDR3 extends over 13 amino acids. The germline V gene has CDR1 MGHDK and CDR2 SYGVNS. Here the CDR3 DNA reads TGTGCCACCCCTCTGTGGAGAAGATGGGAGCAGTACTTC. Translation gives CATPLWRRWEQYF.

The V and J genes are TRBV7-2 and TRBJ2-5; 10 bases line up with TRBD1. The CDR3 extends over 15 amino acids. Germline V gene lookup returns CDR1 SGHTA and CDR2 FQGNSA. Unmatched junction bases numbered 5, after V lost 5 bases and J lost 2 bases. CDR3 sequence reads: CASSIGQGGQETQYF. Here the CDR3 DNA reads TGTGCCAGCAGCATTGGACAGGGGGGGCAAGAGACCCAGTACTTC.

This clone came up once. The rearrangement uses TRBV5-1 and TRBJ2-1, with 7 bases lining up with TRBD1. Germline loops: CDR1 SGHRS, CDR2 YFSETQ. This CDR3 has 13 amino acids. J gave up 7 bases and V 4 bases, and 5 bases lay outside the gene matches. For the CDR3, the DNA is TGCGCCAGCAGCCACACAGGGGCGAATGAGCAGTTCTTC. The encoded protein is CASSHTGANEQFF.

The rearrangement links TRBV15 to TRBJ1-4; no clear D. Trimming removed 0 bases at V and 8 bases at J, with 16 bases between. The germline CDR1 and CDR2 sequences are LNHNV and YYDKDF (reference sequence). The CDR3 has 16 residues. The CDR3 region is CATSRDLPTGREKLFF. The CDR3 coding sequence is TGTGCCACCAGCAGAGATTTACCCACCGGCCGGGAAAAACTGTTTTTT.

CDR3 nucleotide sequence: TGCGCCAGCAGCTCGCCGTCGCACGGGAACACTGAAGCTTTCTTT. Translating it yields CASSSPSHGNTEAFF. The chain is built from TRBV5-1 and TRBJ1-1, with D unresolved. CDR1 and CDR2 from the germline V gene are SGHRS and YFSETQ. Trimming removed 3 bases at V and 1 base at J, with 13 bases between. The CDR3 has 15 residues.

In DNA form, the CDR3 reads TGTGCCAGCACCTGGGGGCAGGGGGGTATCCAGCCCCAGCATTTT. Translating it yields CASTWGQGGIQPQHF. The chain has TRBV28 and TRBJ1-5; 7 nucleotides agree with TRBD1. Germline loops: CDR1 MDHEN, CDR2 SYDVKM. The CDR3 has 15 amino acids. J lost 7 bases, V lost 7 bases, and 13 bases had no gene match.

The J gene is TRBJ1-5, the V gene TRBV7-8, with 10 bases aligning to TRBD1. The CDR3 contains 16 residues. After removal of 3 bases from V and 6 bases from J, the junction contained 8 bases not matched to a gene. Per the germline V gene, CDR1 is SGHVS and CDR2 is FQNEAQ. CDR3 DNA: TGTGCCAGCAGCTTTTTTGAGACAGGGGGCGGTCAGCCCCAGCATTTT. Its protein product is CASSFFETGGGQPQHF.

The chain recombines TRBV14 with TRBJ2-1, with D possibly matching TRBD2 (6 bases). V gave up 4 bases and J gave up 3 bases, with 13 bases separating them. The CDR3 is 15 residues long. CDR1 is SGHDN and CDR2 is FVKESK in the germline V gene. DNA for the CDR3: TGTGCCAGCAGCCGGCGGGAACAACGCTACAATGAGCAGTTCTTC. Amino acid sequence: CASSRREQRYNEQFF.

This rearrangement joins TRBV10-3 to TRBJ2-7; D might be TRBD2 (6 bases). The CDR3 extends over 13 amino acids. The germline CDR1 and CDR2 sequences are ENHRY and SYGVKD. Trimming cost V 0 bases and J 7 bases, with 10 bases left between them. CDR3 DNA sequence: TGTGCCATCAGTGAGTCCGGAGGGAGGGAGCAGTACTTC. The encoded protein is CAISESGGREQYF.

The genes are TRBV5-6 and TRBJ1-4; 10 nucleotides line up with TRBD1. J gave up 5 bases and V 3 bases, and 7 bases lay outside the gene matches. This CDR3 has 16 amino acids. CDR1 and CDR2 (germline): SGHDT, YYEEEE. The CDR3 spells CASSSGTGAMNEKLFF. CDR3 in DNA: TGTGCCAGCAGCTCCGGGACAGGGGCGATGAATGAAAAACTGTTTTTT.

The genes are TRBV2 and TRBJ2-7; the D is unclear. The germline CDR1 and CDR2 sequences are SNHLY and FYNNEI. The CDR3 has 13 residues. V lost 5 bases, J lost 7 bases, and 15 bases lay in between. The CDR3 bases are TGTGCCAGCAGTCCCTCTCTGTGGGAAGAGCAGTACTTC. Translated, it gives CASSPSLWEEQYF.

The chain has TRBV5-8 and TRBJ2-3, with no clear D. V was cut by 5 bases and J by 4 bases, with 11 bases left in between. CDR3 length: 13 residues. CDR1 and CDR2 (germline): SGHTS, YDEGEE. CDR3 nucleotide sequence: TGTGCCAGCAGTCTCTCATATGCAGATACGCAGTATTTT. Its translation: CASSLSYADTQYF.

The gene calls are TRBV28 and TRBJ1-5; possibly TRBD1 for D (6 bases). Trimming shortened V by 5 bases and J by 1 base, and 30 bases separated the two germline ends. The CDR3 extends over 21 amino acids. Germline CDR1 MDHEN, CDR2 SYDVKM. The CDR3 sequence: CASSPPRAGQGKGSSNQPQHF. Written as DNA, the CDR3 is TGTGCCAGCAGTCCACCACGGGCGGGGCAGGGGAAGGGGTCGAGCAATCAGCCCCAGCATTTT.

This clone showed up just once. This sequence joins TRBV18 and TRBJ2-7; 10 bases fit TRBD2. Germline V gives CDR1 KGHSH, CDR2 LQKENI. V shed 3 bases and J 4 bases; nucleotides not matched to a gene: 9. This CDR3 has 16 residues. The CDR3 here is CASSPAQVLAGYEQYF. CDR3 DNA: TGTGCCAGCTCACCCGCACAGGTACTAGCGGGATACGAGCAGTACTTC.

In the case of this clone: Additional DNA sequences in this sample encode the identical CDR3. This chain joins TRBV7-2 and TRBJ1-5; D is unclear. V dropped 5 bases and J dropped 7 bases, with 9 bases sitting between them. CDR3 length: 12 amino acids. Germline V gene data show CDR1 as SGHTA and CDR2 as FQGNSA. CDR3 in DNA: TGTGCCAGCAGCCCCGGAAACCAGCCCCAGCATTTT. As protein: CASSPGNQPQHF.

As regards this clone: This same CDR3 is encoded by further DNA sequences in the sample. The J gene is TRBJ2-1, the V gene TRBV18; D perhaps matches TRBD2 (5 bases). CDR1 is KGHSH and CDR2 is LQKENI in the germline V gene. The germline V and J ends were trimmed by 1 base and 0 bases, with 13 bases remaining between them. The CDR3 spans 17 residues. CDR3 sequence reads: CASSPRSGVSSYNEQFF. The DNA for the CDR3 is TGTGCCAGCTCACCACGGTCCGGGGTAAGCTCCTACAATGAGCAGTTCTTC.

V and J are TRBV2 and TRBJ2-7; D not resolved. Germline-derived CDR1 and CDR2 are SNHLY and FYNNEI. The CDR3 extends over 12 amino acids. V was trimmed by 6 bases and J by 2 bases, leaving 8 bases between them. CDR3: CASRTATYEQYF. The CDR3 DNA reads TGTGCCAGCAGAACGGCCACCTACGAGCAGTACTTC.

This chain uses TRBV29-1 with TRBJ2-6; D not resolved. The CDR3 spans 14 residues. V lost 5 bases and J lost 0, with 8 bases in between. Germline V gene lookup returns CDR1 SQVTM and CDR2 ANQGSEA. The CDR3 DNA reads TGCAGCGTTCAAAGAGACTCTGGGGCCAACGTCCTGACTTTC. This codes for CSVQRDSGANVLTF.

V usage is TRBV5-4 and J usage is TRBJ1-4, with a weak D call TRBD1 (5 bases). The V gene lost 4 bases and the J gene lost 5 bases, with 15 bases spanning the gap. Germline V gene sequence: CDR1 SGHNT, CDR2 YYREEE (reference sequence). The CDR3 loop spans 15 amino acids. CDR3 in amino acids: CASSRGGAENEKLFF. The CDR3 DNA reads as TGTGCCAGCAGCCGGGGAGGGGCAGAAAATGAAAAACTGTTTTTT.

This clone was counted between two and nine times. The chain employs TRBV2 and TRBJ2-7; the D gene is possibly TRBD1 (6 bases). V dropped 10 bases and J dropped 2 bases, with 9 bases sitting between them. This CDR3 region has 11 residues. CDR1 is SNHLY and CDR2 is FYNNEI in the germline V gene. In DNA form, the CDR3 reads TGTGCCACAAGACAGGCCTACGAGCAGTACTTC. The encoded protein is CATRQAYEQYF.

This chain joins TRBV28 and TRBJ1-1; D unclear. The CDR3 extends over 15 amino acids. V was trimmed by 7 bases and J by 1 base, leaving 16 bases between them. Germline V lookup: CDR1 MDHEN, CDR2 SYDVKM. In DNA form, the CDR3 reads TGTGCCAGCACCTCGGGCGGTTCCGGGAACACTGAAGCTTTCTTT. Translating gives CASTSGGSGNTEAFF.

The rearrangement uses TRBV5-1 and TRBJ2-7; 8 nucleotides match TRBD1. This CDR3 has 13 residues. Trimming at V came to 4 bases and at J to 1 base, leaving 1 base not matched to a gene. CDR1 SGHRS and CDR2 YFSETQ come from the germline V gene. In DNA, the CDR3 is TGCGCCAGCAGCGGGGACAGGTCCTACGAGCAGTACTTC. This translates into CASSGDRSYEQYF.

The chain couples TRBV7-3 to TRBJ2-3, with D unresolved. V shed 3 bases and J shed 6 bases, with 10 bases lying between them. The CDR3 runs 13 residues. Germline V gives CDR1 SGHTA, CDR2 FQGTGA. CDR3 nucleotide sequence: TGTGCCAGCAGCTTCTCTATTTCGGATACGCAGTATTTT. Its protein product is CASSFSISDTQYF. Drawing the rest from reference TRBV7-3 and TRBJ2-3, the complete variable domain is GAGVSQTPSNKVTEKGKYVELRCDPISGHTALYWYRQSLGQGPEFLIYFQGTGAADDSGLPNDRFFAVRPEGSVSTLKIQRTERGDSAVYLCASSFSISDTQYFGPGTRLTVL.

The chain carries TRBV6-6 and TRBJ1-3; tentative D call: TRBD1 (6 bases). In germline, CDR1 is MNHNY, CDR2 SVGAGI (reference sequence). Trimming took 5 bases from V and 7 from J, leaving 18 bases between them. CDR3 length equals 15 residues. CDR3 in amino acids: CASSPVGAGGNTIYF. CDR3 sequence (DNA): TGTGCCAGCAGTCCGGTGGGGGCCGGGGGGAACACCATATATTTT.